The 5 T cell receptor beta chains below were found in one sample sequenced in a study of cytomegalovirus exposure and HLA in healthy donors (TCRdb year 2017). Library preparation used the immunoSEQ multiplex PCR assay. The table was pulled from immuneACCESS by TCRdb, which kept in-frame rearrangements only. Such tables lose some clones; where checked, under half of the loss comes from unresolved V genes, and the rest has no known cause. Present in this sample are 100,000 to 150,000 clones, approximately 92% of which were seen just once. 0.95% to 1.5% of the sample lies in the top ten. Sequences were obtained from PBMCs. All receptors derive from a young woman in good health and CMV-seronegative.

The rearrangement uses TRBV2 and TRBJ2-7, with D perhaps matching TRBD2 (5 bases). Trimming took 6 bases from V and 2 from J, leaving 14 bases between them. CDR3 length: 14 amino acids. Germline-derived CDR1 and CDR2 are SNHLY and FYNNEI. CDR3 sequence: CASRHPGTPYEQYF. The DNA of the CDR3 is TGTGCCAGCAGACATCCGGGAACTCCCTACGAGCAGTACTTC.

V gene TRBV15 combines with J gene TRBJ1-2, with D possibly matching TRBD1 (5 bases). CDR1 and CDR2 from the germline V gene are LNHNV and YYDKDF (reference sequence). The V and J ends lost 8 bases and 0 bases respectively, with 10 bases between them. The CDR3 loop spans 13 amino acids. The CDR3, as DNA: TGTGCCACCGAGACAGAACCTAACTATGGCTACACCTTC. Translating gives CATETEPNYGYTF.

The rearrangement links TRBV6-1 to TRBJ1-1; 7 bases map to TRBD1. Germline assignment: CDR1 MNHNS and CDR2 SASEGT. The J segment lost 5 bases and the V segment lost 4 bases, leaving 4 bases of the junction unmatched. This CDR3 has 13 amino acids. The CDR3 is CASSALTGTEAFF. DNA of the CDR3: TGTGCCAGCAGTGCACTGACAGGGACTGAAGCTTTCTTT.

The CDR3 DNA follows: TGTGCCAGCAGCTACATGACGGGGGGTAATGAAAAACTGTTTTTT. Its protein is CASSYMTGGNEKLFF. The rearrangement joins TRBV14 to TRBJ1-4; D possibly corresponds to TRBD1 (5 bases). CDR1 SGHDN and CDR2 FVKESK come from the germline V gene. This CDR3 is 15 amino acids long. The V end lost 5 bases, the J end lost 4 bases, and 14 bases lay between the germline ends.

This chain connects TRBV19 to TRBJ1-5; possibly TRBD1 for D (5 bases). CDR1 is LNHDA and CDR2 is SQIVND in the germline V gene (reference sequence). This CDR3 comprises 13 residues. V was clipped by 7 bases and J by 9 bases, with 16 bases between them. The CDR3 nucleotides are TGTGCCAGTACCCCCGGGGCGGGGAGGCCCCAGCATTTT. Its translation: CASTPGAGRPQHF.